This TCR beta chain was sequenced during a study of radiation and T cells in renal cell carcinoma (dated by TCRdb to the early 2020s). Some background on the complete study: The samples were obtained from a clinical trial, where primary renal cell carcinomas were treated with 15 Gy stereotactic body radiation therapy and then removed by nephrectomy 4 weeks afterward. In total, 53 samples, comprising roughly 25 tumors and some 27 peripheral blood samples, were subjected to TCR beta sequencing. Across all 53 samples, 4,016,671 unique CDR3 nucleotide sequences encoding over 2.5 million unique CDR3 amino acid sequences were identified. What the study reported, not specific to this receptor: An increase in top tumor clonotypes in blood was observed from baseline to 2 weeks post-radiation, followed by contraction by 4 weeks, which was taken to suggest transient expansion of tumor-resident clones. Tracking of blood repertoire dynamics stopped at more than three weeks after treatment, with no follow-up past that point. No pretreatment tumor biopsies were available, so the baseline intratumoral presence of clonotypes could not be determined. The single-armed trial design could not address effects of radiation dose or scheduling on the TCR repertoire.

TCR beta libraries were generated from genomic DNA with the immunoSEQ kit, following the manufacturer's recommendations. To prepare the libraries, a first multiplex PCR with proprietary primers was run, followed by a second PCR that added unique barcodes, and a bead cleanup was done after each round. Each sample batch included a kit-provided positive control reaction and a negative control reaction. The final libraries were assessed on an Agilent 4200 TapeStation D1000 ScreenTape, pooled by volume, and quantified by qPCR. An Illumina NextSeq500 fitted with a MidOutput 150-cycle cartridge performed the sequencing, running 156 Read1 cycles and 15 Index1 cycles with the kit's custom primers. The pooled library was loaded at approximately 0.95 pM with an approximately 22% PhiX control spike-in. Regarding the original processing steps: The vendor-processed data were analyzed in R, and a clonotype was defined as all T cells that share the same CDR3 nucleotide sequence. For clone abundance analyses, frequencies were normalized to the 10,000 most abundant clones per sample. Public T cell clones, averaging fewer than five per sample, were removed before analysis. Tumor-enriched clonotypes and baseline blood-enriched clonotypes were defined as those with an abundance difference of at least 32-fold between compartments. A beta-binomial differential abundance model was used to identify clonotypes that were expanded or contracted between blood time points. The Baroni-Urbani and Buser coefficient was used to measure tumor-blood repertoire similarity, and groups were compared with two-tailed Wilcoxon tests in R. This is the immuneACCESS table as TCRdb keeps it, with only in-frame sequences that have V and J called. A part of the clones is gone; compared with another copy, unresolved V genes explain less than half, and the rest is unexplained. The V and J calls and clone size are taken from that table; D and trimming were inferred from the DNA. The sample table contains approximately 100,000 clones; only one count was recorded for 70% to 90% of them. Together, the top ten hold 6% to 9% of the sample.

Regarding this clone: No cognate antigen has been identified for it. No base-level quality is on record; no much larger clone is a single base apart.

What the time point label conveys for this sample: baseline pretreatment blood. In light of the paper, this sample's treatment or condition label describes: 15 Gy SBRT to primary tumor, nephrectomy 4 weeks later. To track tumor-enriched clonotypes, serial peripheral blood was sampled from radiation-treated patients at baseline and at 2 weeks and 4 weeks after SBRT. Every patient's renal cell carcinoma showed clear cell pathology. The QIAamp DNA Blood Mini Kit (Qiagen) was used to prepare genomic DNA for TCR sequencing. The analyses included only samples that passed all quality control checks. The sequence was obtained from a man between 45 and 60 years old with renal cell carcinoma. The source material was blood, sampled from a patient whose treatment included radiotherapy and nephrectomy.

This receptor has the CDR3 CASSGFSGGAQSEQFF. The DNA sequence reads TGTGCCAGCAGTGGGTTTAGCGGGGGGGCCCAGAGTGAGCAGTTCTTC. This chain is built from TRBV6-1 and TRBJ2-1; the central 11 bases match TRBD2. The CDR3 runs 16 amino acids, cysteine and phenylalanine included. The retained sequence is limited to the CDR3, 48 bases, with the frame set at the first base. Unmatched junction bases come to 11, with V trimmed by 4 bases and J by 9 bases. Reading the germline V gene gives CDR1 MNHNS and CDR2 SASEGT.